Listed below are T cell receptor beta chains from one sample, sequenced in a study of T-cell memory formation after mild COVID-19. TCRdb re-called the 5' RACE reads with MiXCR, one entry per CDR3 protein. The data hold around 390,000 distinct CDR3 sequences, with approximately 15% observed a single time. The sample taken for sequencing was PBMCs or a T cell subset sorted from them (not recorded which). The receptors come from a man younger than 30 who had mild COVID-19 (a few samples of this study predate the infection). Cell type and time point are not known. Both conserved end residues are part of each CDR3. Fields, in order: CDR3 DNA, CDR3 protein, D gene, CDR3 length, clone size, J gene, V gene. A D gene is named only where the DNA matches it firmly. The listing skips clone size in some rows; elsewhere it reads once, few, many or a size class.

TGTGCCACCAGTGATTTCAGGGCAGGGGGTACAGATACGCAGTATTTT | CATSDFRAGGTDTQYF | TRBD1 | 16 | - | TRBJ2-3 | TRBV24-1
TGTGCCACCAGCCAGGGGGATCATCAGCCCCAGCATTTT | CATSQGDHQPQHF | TRBD1 | 13 | - | TRBJ1-5 | TRBV24-1
TGTGCCAGCAGTATTAAACGGGGCATTCAGTACTTC | CASSIKRGIQYF | - | 12 | few | TRBJ2-4 | TRBV6-2/TRBV6-3
TGTGCCAGCAAGGGACACAGACCAGAAGAGACCCAGTACTTC | CASKGHRPEETQYF | - | 14 | - | TRBJ2-5 | TRBV5-5
TGTGCCAGCACCATGTCGGATAGCGGGAAACATACGCAGTATTTT | CASTMSDSGKHTQYF | TRBD2 | 15 | - | TRBJ2-3 | TRBV7-9
TGTGCCAGCAGTTTCACAGGGGGAGGCGAGACCCAGTACTTC | CASSFTGGGETQYF | TRBD1 | 14 | - | TRBJ2-5 | TRBV27
TGTGCCAGCAGCGAGACCCTCAGATCGAACATTCAGTACTTC | CASSETLRSNIQYF | - | 14 | - | TRBJ2-4 | TRBV7-2
TGTGCCAGCAGTCCGGGGGGGCCCGAGACCCAGTACTTC | CASSPGGPETQYF | TRBD2 | 13 | - | TRBJ2-5 | TRBV7-3
TGCAGTGCTAGAGAGGCCCCCGGGGCAGATACGCAGTATTTT | CSAREAPGADTQYF | - | 14 | - | TRBJ2-3 | TRBV20-1
TGTGCCAGCAGTGAGTGGCTAGCGGATCAAGAGACCCAGTACTTC | CASSEWLADQETQYF | TRBD2 | 15 | - | TRBJ2-5 | TRBV2
TGTGCCATGGCGGCTGTTAGCTACGAGCAGTACTTC | CAMAAVSYEQYF | - | 12 | - | TRBJ2-7 | TRBV10-3
TGCAGTGCTAGAGATATCAGGGGATCTTCCGGAAACATTCAGTACTTC | CSARDIRGSSGNIQYF | - | 16 | - | TRBJ2-4 | TRBV20-1
TGCGCCAGCAGTCAGCTAGCGGTAGCCATGGAGCAGTACTTC | CASSQLAVAMEQYF | TRBD2 | 14 | - | TRBJ2-7 | TRBV10-2
TGCGCCAGCAGCTTGGCGGCAGGACCCACAGATACGCAGTATTTT | CASSLAAGPTDTQYF | - | 15 | - | TRBJ2-3 | TRBV5-1
TGTGCCAGCGGCGTAGGACAGGGGGCGGGGGAGCAGTTCTTC | CASGVGQGAGEQFF | TRBD1 | 14 | - | TRBJ2-1 | TRBV12-3/TRBV12-4
TGCGCCAGCAGCCGTTTTATCAGCGGGGTCTCAGATACGCAGTATTTT | CASSRFISGVSDTQYF | TRBD2 | 16 | many | TRBJ2-3 | TRBV4-3
TGCGCCAGCAGCCAAATTATTATCGGGACTAGCGATTACGAGCAGTACTTC | CASSQIIIGTSDYEQYF | TRBD2 | 17 | few | TRBJ2-7 | TRBV4-1
TGTGCCAGCAGCGTAGTCGGGGTAAACAATGAGCAGTTCTTC | CASSVVGVNNEQFF | - | 14 | - | TRBJ2-1 | TRBV9
TGTGCCAGCTCACCTAGGGCAGCCTATGGCTACACCTTC | CASSPRAAYGYTF | - | 13 | - | TRBJ1-2 | TRBV18